The source of this TCR beta chain is a study of CD8 T cells in Susac syndrome. The study, taken as a whole, reports: The relatively small number of individuals in the TCR sequencing and HLA analysis was acknowledged by the study.

The CDR3 has 13 amino acids. The V and J ends lost 6 bases and 4 bases respectively, with 16 bases between them. Per the germline V gene, CDR1 is SQVTM and CDR2 is ANQGSEA. Random hexamers were used to reverse transcribe about 0.5 to 1 ug of RNA. Amplification of TCR beta CDR3 used immunoSEQ multiplex PCR across 54 Vbeta and 13 Jbeta. MiXCR, run by TCRdb on the immunoSEQ multiplex PCR reads, gives a single entry per CDR3 protein. The data show about 200,000 distinct CDR3 sequences, with approximately 93% seen just once and 0.1% held by the top ten. Worth noting for this clonotype: Its antigen is not known.

The sequenced target, TCR beta, came from blood CD8+ and CD4+ T cells. TEMRA cells were enriched by FACS, and CD4+ and CD8+ T cells were negatively isolated. The sample comprised CD4+ T cells from PBMCs. The source of this sequence is a human donor in good health. The V and J genes are TRBV29-1 and TRBJ2-7; TRBD1 is a possible D gene (6 bases). CDR3 bases: TGCAGCGTGCAACAGGGTTTTGGATACGAGCAGTACTTC. Its protein is CSVQQGFGYEQYF.